This T cell receptor (beta chain) was documented in a study of blood T cell repertoires in COVID-19. Study context: Some COVID-19 samples were acute and others convalescent; all came from the United States, Italy and Spain.

This clone was counted a few times. Using immunoSEQ multiplex PCR, the repertoire was profiled, and TCRdb retains in-frame clones only, with some absent. The profile shows about 270,000 clones, 80% to 90% of them singletons. Two negative PCRs, clearance, or symptom resolution were required of recovered Cohort 3 donors. This receptor was identified in a woman aged 18-29 years who had recovered from COVID-19. The sample was PBMCs or T cells enriched from blood (not recorded which).

The CDR3 protein is CASTGGFEAFF. The DNA for the CDR3 is TGTGCCAGCACCGGGGGGTTTGAAGCTTTCTTT. The V gene is TRBV6-5, the J gene TRBJ1-1; D might be TRBD1 (5 bases). Germline values: CDR1 MNHEY, CDR2 SVGAGI. Between the trimmed V and J ends, which lost 7 bases and 7 bases, there was a span of 10 bases. The CDR3 has 11 residues.